These 5 T cell receptor beta chains were all obtained from the same sample, sequenced in a study of human T cells and chemical hapten exposure. Time point in this sample: patch test 3, about 24 weeks after DPC sensitization. The sample's treatment: therapeutic diphenylcyclopropenone sensitization with weekly scalp DPC. MiXCR was run by TCRdb on the RACE reads, yielding one entry per CDR3 protein. The table has roughly 130,000 distinct CDR3 sequences, 11% seen once. The starting material was whole blood, obtained in connection with sensitization to the hapten diphenylcyclopropenone (DPC). Receptor source: a woman aged 45 to 65 with alopecia areata. Some clones in this sample may be carry-over from other donors' samples.

The sample holds many counts of this clonotype. This chain joins TRBV20-1 and TRBJ2-4, with TRBD1 as a possible D gene (8 bases). Germline V gene sequence: CDR1 DFQATT, CDR2 SNEGSKA (reference sequence). V was shortened by 6 bases and J by 8 bases, with 23 bases between the two germline ends. This CDR3 has 15 residues. DNA for the CDR3: TGCAGTGCCCCGGGGGGCCAGGGGGCTTGGGACATTCAGTACTTC. Its translation: CSAPGGQGAWDIQYF.

In its sample, this clonotype was seen a few times. This chain links TRBV12-3 or TRBV12-4 with TRBJ1-1; 7 bases align to TRBD1. V lost 7 bases to trimming and J lost 7 bases; unmatched junction nucleotides: 6. This CDR3 has 12 residues. CDR3 sequence reads: CASTPGGIEAFF. The CDR3 DNA sequence: TGTGCCAGCACGCCAGGGGGTATTGAAGCTTTCTTT.

The chain has TRBV6-6 and TRBJ2-7; D not certain. This CDR3 contains 11 residues. From germline, CDR1 is MNHNY and CDR2 SVGAGI (reference sequence). V lost 5 bases to trimming and J lost 5 bases, with 7 bases between them. The CDR3: CASSGFDEQYF. For the CDR3, the DNA is TGTGCCAGCAGTGGATTCGACGAGCAGTACTTC.

In its sample, this clonotype was seen a few times. V is TRBV29-1 and J is TRBJ2-2; 9 nucleotides match TRBD2. The junction had 4 bases not matched to a gene; V was cut back by 5 bases and J by 6 bases. Germline CDR1 is SQVTM and CDR2 is ANQGSEA. The CDR3 covers 13 residues. The DNA of the CDR3 is TGCAGCGTTCCGGGACTAGCCTCCGGGGAGCTGTTTTTT. Amino acids: CSVPGLASGELFF.

This clonotype was seen ten or more times. This CDR3 is CSAGLAGDNEQYF. The CDR3 DNA sequence: TGCAGTGCGGGACTAGCGGGAGATAACGAGCAGTACTTC. The chain employs TRBV20-1 and TRBJ2-7, with 14 bases fitting TRBD2. Germline CDR1 and CDR2: DFQATT and SNEGSKA (reference sequence). The CDR3 extends over 13 amino acids. The J segment lost 5 bases and the V segment lost 6 bases, leaving 3 bases of the junction unmatched.